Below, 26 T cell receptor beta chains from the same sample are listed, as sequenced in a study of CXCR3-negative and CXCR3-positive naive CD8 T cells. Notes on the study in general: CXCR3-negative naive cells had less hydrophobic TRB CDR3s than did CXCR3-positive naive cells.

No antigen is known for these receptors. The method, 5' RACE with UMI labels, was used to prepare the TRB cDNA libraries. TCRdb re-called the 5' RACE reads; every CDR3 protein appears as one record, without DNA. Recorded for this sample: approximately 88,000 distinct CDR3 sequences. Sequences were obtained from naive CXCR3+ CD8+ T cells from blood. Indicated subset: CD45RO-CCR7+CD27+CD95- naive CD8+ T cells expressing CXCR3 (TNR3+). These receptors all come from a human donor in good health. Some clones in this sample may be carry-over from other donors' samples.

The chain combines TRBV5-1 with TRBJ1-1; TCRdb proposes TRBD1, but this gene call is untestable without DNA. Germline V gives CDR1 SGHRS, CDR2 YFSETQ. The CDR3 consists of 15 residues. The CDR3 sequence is CASRGQGEGSTEAFF.

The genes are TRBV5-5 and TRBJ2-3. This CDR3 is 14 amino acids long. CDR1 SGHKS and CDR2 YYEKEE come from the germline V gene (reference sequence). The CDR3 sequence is CASSLVFATDTQYF.

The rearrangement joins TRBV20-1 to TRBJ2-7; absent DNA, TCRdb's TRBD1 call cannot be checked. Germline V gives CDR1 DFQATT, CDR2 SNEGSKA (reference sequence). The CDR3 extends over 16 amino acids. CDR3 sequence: CSADAPTGARDYEQYF.

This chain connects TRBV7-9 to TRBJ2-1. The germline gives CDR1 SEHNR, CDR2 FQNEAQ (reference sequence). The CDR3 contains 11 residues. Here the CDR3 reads CASSSYSEQFF.

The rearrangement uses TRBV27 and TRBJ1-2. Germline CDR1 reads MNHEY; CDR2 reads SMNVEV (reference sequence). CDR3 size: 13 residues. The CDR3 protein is CASSFGGGPGYTF.

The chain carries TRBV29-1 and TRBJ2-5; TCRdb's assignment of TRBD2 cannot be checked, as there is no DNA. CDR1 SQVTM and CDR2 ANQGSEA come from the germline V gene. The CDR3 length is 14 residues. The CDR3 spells CSVEPLAGEETQYF. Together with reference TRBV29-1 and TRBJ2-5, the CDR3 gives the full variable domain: SAVISQKPSRDICQRGTSLTIQCQVDSQVTMMFWYRQQPGQSLTLIATANQGSEATYESGFVIDKFPISRPNLTFSTLTVSNMSPEDSSIYLCSVEPLAGEETQYFGPGTRLLVL.

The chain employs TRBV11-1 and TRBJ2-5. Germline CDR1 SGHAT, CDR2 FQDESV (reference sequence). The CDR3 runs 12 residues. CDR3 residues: CASSSNQETQYF.

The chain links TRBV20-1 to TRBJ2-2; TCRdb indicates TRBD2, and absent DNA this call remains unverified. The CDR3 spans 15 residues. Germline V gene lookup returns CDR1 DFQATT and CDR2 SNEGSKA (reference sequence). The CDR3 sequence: CSARPLAGVTGELFF.

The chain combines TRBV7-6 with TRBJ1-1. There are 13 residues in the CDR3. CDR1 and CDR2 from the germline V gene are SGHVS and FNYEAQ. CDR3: CASSLTPNTEAFF.

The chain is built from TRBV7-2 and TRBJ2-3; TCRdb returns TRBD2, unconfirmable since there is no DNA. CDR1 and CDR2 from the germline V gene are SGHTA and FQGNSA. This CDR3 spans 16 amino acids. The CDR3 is CASSLSGGRPTDTQYF.

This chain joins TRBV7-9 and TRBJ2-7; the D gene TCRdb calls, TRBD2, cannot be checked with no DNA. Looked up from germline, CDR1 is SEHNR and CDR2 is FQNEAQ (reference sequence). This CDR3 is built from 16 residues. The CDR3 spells CASSAFPGTSYYEQYF.

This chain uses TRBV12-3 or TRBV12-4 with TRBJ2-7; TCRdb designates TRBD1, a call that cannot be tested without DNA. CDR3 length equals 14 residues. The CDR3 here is CASSLRGPDHEQYF.

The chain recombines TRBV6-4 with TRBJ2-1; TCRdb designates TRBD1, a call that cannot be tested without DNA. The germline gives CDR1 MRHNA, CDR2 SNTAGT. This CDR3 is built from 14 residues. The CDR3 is CASSEGQGADEQFF.

The CDR3 spells CASSLFRGSNQPQHF. The V and J genes are TRBV7-2 and TRBJ1-5; the D gene TCRdb calls, TRBD1, cannot be checked with no DNA. Per germline, CDR1 SGHTA and CDR2 FQGNSA. The CDR3 extends over 15 amino acids.

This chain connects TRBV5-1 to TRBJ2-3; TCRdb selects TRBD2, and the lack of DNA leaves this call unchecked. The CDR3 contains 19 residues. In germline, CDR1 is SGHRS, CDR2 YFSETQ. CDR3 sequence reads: CASSSYGAASGGTTDTQYF.

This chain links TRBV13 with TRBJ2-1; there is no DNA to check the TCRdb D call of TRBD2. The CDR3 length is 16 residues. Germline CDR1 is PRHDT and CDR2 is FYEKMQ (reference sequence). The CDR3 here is CASSQRDSSSYNEQFF.

CDR3 protein: CASSPGRGAWSPLHF. The chain is built from TRBV5-6 and TRBJ1-6; TCRdb indicates TRBD1, and absent DNA this call remains unverified. The V gene's germline CDR1 is SGHDT and CDR2 YYEEEE. The CDR3 length is 15 residues.

CDR3 amino acids: CASSQARGASEAFF. The rearrangement links TRBV4-1 to TRBJ1-1; TCRdb calls TRBD1, which cannot be checked without DNA. CDR1 and CDR2 from the germline V gene are MGHRA and YSYEKL. The CDR3 totals 14 residues.

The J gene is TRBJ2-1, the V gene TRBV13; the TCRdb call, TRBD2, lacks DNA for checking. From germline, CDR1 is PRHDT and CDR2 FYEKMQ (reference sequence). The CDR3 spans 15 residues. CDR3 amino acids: CASSLARREVTEQFF.

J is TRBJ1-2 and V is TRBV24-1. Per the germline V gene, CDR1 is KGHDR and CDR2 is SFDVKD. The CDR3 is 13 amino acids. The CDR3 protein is CATSDFDDYGYTF.

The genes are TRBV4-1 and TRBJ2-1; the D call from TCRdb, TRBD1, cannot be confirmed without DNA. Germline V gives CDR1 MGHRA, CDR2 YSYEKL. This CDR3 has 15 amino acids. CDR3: CASSQGSGGYHEQFF.

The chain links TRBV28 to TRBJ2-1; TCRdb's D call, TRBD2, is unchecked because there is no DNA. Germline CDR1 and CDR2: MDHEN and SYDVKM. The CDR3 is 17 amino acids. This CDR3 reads CASSHSPLQRVRNEQFF. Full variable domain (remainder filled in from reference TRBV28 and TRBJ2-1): DVKVTQSSRYLVKRTGEKVFLECVQDMDHENMFWYRQDPGLGLRLIYFSYDVKMKEKGDIPEGYSVSREKKERFSLILESASTNQTSMYLCASSHSPLQRVRNEQFFGPGTRLTVL.

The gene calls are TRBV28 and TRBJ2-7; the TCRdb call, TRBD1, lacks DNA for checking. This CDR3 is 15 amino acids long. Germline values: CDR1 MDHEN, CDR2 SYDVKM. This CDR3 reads CASSFGTGEGYEQYF. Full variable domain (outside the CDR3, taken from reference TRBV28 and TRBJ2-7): DVKVTQSSRYLVKRTGEKVFLECVQDMDHENMFWYRQDPGLGLRLIYFSYDVKMKEKGDIPEGYSVSREKKERFSLILESASTNQTSMYLCASSFGTGEGYEQYFGPGTRLTVT.

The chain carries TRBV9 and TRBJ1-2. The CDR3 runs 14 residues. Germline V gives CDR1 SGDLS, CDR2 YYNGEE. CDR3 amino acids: CASSVDGENYGYTF.

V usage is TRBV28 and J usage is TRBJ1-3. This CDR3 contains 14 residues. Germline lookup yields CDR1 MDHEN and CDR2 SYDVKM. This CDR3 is CASSSRFSGNTIYF.

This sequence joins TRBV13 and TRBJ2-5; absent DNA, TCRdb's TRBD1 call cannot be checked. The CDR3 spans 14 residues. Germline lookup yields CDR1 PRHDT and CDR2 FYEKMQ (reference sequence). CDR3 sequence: CASSADSWTETQYF.